The 10 T cell receptor beta chains below all came from one sample that was sequenced in a study of blood T cell repertoires in COVID-19. Assay used: immunoSEQ multiplex PCR; TCRdb lists only in-frame clones, some missing. This sample has about 140,000 clones, with around 80% found just once. Sequenced input: peripheral blood. These receptors all stem from a man aged 45 to 65 with acute or convalescent COVID-19.

The table lists this clone with a few counts. The chain recombines TRBV5-4 with TRBJ1-3; D unresolved. The CDR3 runs 14 residues. Trimming removed 0 bases at V and 1 base at J, with 5 bases between. The germline V gene encodes CDR1 SGHNT and CDR2 YYREEE (reference sequence). CDR3 in DNA: TGTGCCAGCAGCTTGGGAGGGTCTGGAAACACCATATATTTT. Encoded protein: CASSLGGSGNTIYF.

The rearrangement joins TRBV28 to TRBJ2-6; 8 bases align to TRBD1. J lost 4 bases, V lost 5 bases, and 7 bases had no gene match. CDR3 size: 16 residues. CDR1 is MDHEN, CDR2 SYDVKM, per germline. The CDR3, as DNA: TGTGCCAGCAGTAGTGCAGGGGGCACGGGGGCCAACGTCCTGACTTTC. Translating gives CASSSAGGTGANVLTF.

The CDR3 here is CASSLSGGGAYEQFF. The CDR3 nucleotides read TGCGCCAGCAGCCTCTCGGGCGGGGGGGCCTATGAGCAGTTCTTC. This chain links TRBV5-1 with TRBJ2-1; 9 positions agree with TRBD2. The CDR3 covers 15 residues. Trimming at V came to 4 bases and at J to 8 bases, leaving 10 bases not matched to a gene. Germline V lookup: CDR1 SGHRS, CDR2 YFSETQ.

This clone occurred a few times. J is TRBJ2-1 and V is TRBV11-2; the D gene is possibly TRBD2 (6 bases). CDR1 is SGHAT, CDR2 FQNNGV, per germline. V was trimmed by 5 bases and J by 1 base, leaving 15 bases between them. The CDR3 consists of 16 residues. This chain's CDR3 is CASSPLSGVSYNEQFF. CDR3 in DNA: TGTGCCAGCAGCCCCCTTTCGGGGGTATCCTACAATGAGCAGTTCTTC. Together with reference TRBV11-2 and TRBJ2-1, the CDR3 gives the full variable domain: EAGVAQSPRYKIIEKRQSVAFWCNPISGHATLYWYQQILGQGPKLLIQFQNNGVVDDSQLPKDRFSAERLKGVDSTLKIQPAKLEDSAVYLCASSPLSGVSYNEQFFGPGTRLTVL.

CDR3: CASSYSQGANYGYTF. CDR3 sequence (DNA): TGTGCCAGCAGTTACTCGCAGGGTGCTAACTATGGCTACACCTTC. The chain links TRBV6-5 to TRBJ1-2; D is possibly TRBD1 (5 bases). From germline, CDR1 is MNHEY and CDR2 SVGAGI. Trimming shortened V by 0 bases and J by 0 bases, and 8 bases separated the two germline ends. The CDR3 totals 15 residues.

The chain has TRBV18 and TRBJ2-3; D gene unclear. Germline V lookup: CDR1 KGHSH, CDR2 LQKENI. Trimming stripped 3 bases from V and 0 bases from J, with 4 bases between. The CDR3 sequence is 13 residues long. The CDR3 DNA reads TGTGCCAGCTCACCGACTAGCACAGATACGCAGTATTTT. It encodes CASSPTSTDTQYF.

The chain recombines TRBV10-3 with TRBJ1-1; D gene unclear. Germline V gene lookup returns CDR1 ENHRY and CDR2 SYGVKD. V lost 3 bases to trimming and J lost 0 bases, with 5 bases between them. The CDR3 spans 13 residues. The CDR3 sequence: CAISELVNTEAFF. The CDR3 region has the DNA TGTGCCATCAGTGAACTGGTGAACACTGAAGCTTTCTTT.

The chain employs TRBV13 and TRBJ1-1; 9 bases align to TRBD1. The CDR3 loop spans 15 amino acids. Looked up from germline, CDR1 is PRHDT and CDR2 is FYEKMQ (reference sequence). Trimming took 4 bases from V and 6 from J; bases not matched to a gene: 9. The CDR3 coding sequence is TGTGCCAGCAGCTCCGGGACAGGGTTGGTGGCTGAAGCTTTCTTT. It specifies CASSSGTGLVAEAFF.

V is TRBV3-1 (or the pseudogene TRBV3-2) and J is TRBJ1-1; TRBD1 might be the D (5 bases). The V gene lost 4 bases and the J gene lost 1 base, with 7 bases spanning the gap. Germline lookup yields CDR1 LGHDT and CDR2 YNNKEL (reference sequence). The CDR3 is made up of 13 amino acids. In DNA form, the CDR3 reads TGTGCCAGCAGCCCGCAGGGGAACACTGAAGCTTTCTTT. Translation: CASSPQGNTEAFF.

The CDR3 loop is CATRDRQNEKLFF. The CDR3, as DNA: TGTGCCACCCGGGACAGACAAAATGAAAAACTGTTTTTT. The J gene is TRBJ1-4, the V gene TRBV10-3, with 7 bases fitting TRBD1. V was clipped by 10 bases and J by 5 bases; unmatched bases: 7. The CDR3 contains 13 residues. Germline CDR1 and CDR2: ENHRY and SYGVKD.